This TCR beta chain was captured in a study of T cell therapy product for transplant patients (dated by TCRdb to between 2019 and 2020). Concerning the study at large: The wider healthy donor group, in Berlin, Germany, included some 20 individuals (about 10 male and 9 female) aged roughly 24 to 85 years. The expansion media were supplemented with either IL-7 and IL-15 at about 10 ng/ml or IL-2 at roughly 54 U/ml. To assess clonal composition, the TCRbeta repertoires of CMV-specific T-cell products grown with and without rapamycin from the same donors were compared. Using CMV as the model virus, the study developed a next-generation autologous adoptive antiviral T-cell product intended for immunosuppressed solid organ transplant patients. Healthy donors (n = 3) were included in the TCRbeta repertoire analysis of rapamycin-treated and untreated products.

The germline V gene specifies SGHAT as CDR1 and FQNNGV as CDR2. Taken from cysteine to phenylalanine, the CDR3 has 14 residues. Only the CDR3 DNA stays, 42 bases, in frame from base 1. For this chain, trimming is 5 bases at the V end and 1 base at the J end, and the number of junction bases without a gene match is 4. Broad study findings and their caveats: Rapamycin-treated products showed a more diverse, less clonal TCRbeta repertoire and contained more distinct clones than untreated products. The top 10 clones covered around 63% of the repertoire in rapamycin-treated products versus around 88% in untreated products. The authors suggested that increased clonal diversity in Rapa-TCPs may reflect survival of low-frequency clones and preferential expansion of central memory T cells. Paired products from the same donor shared many clones, whereas repertoires from different donors showed no overlap.

Genomic DNA was extracted with an AllPrep DNA/RNA Kit and TCRbeta CDR3 regions were amplified with the immunoSEQ hsTCRb Kit. The study's processing was this. In-frame CDR3 nucleotide sequences without stop codons were defined as productive rearrangements and were analyzed in immunoSEQ Analyzer 3.0. Sample overlap was measured using the Morisita index, while clonality was calculated from productive entropy normalized to the number of productive rearrangements. TCRdb provides this immuneACCESS table in a form limited to in-frame rearrangements. Some clones are lacking; in checked studies, under half of them reflect an unresolved V gene, and why the rest are absent is not known. D and trimming were read from the DNA, whereas the V and J calls and clone size are those reported in that table. This sample is represented by 200 to 250 clones; roughly 60% of them were singletons. Almost 98% of the sample is held by the ten biggest clonotypes.

As used in the paper, the sample's label signifies: CMVpp65/IE-1-reactive T cells enriched by IFNgamma capture and expanded in vitro. PBMCs were stimulated for 6 hours with overlapping CMV pp65 and IE-1 peptide pools, each applied at about 0.5 ug/ml. IFNgamma-producing CMV-stimulated cells were positively selected with the IFNgamma Secretion Assay-Cell Enrichment and Detection Kit (Miltenyi Biotec). For 20 to 25 days, enriched IFNgamma+ cells were cultured with irradiated autologous feeders along with either IL-7/IL-15 or IL-2. To get enough cells for the different cell sorting steps, buffy coats were taken from 3 of the 19 healthy donors. Peripheral blood mononuclear cells were isolated using Biocoll density gradient centrifugation. The buffy coats from healthy donors came from DRK. With regard to this clone: Its recognized antigen is unknown. The input lacks base qualities; no much larger clone sits a single base away.

The clonotype was recovered from an adult in good health. The sequence is built from TRBV11-2 and TRBJ1-2, with 7 junctional bases fitting TRBD1. The sequencing input was a sorted cell population cultured from PBMCs. The CDR3 here reads CASSTGQLNYGYTF. In nucleotides, the sequence is TGTGCCAGCAGCACGGGACAGCTTAACTATGGCTACACCTTC.